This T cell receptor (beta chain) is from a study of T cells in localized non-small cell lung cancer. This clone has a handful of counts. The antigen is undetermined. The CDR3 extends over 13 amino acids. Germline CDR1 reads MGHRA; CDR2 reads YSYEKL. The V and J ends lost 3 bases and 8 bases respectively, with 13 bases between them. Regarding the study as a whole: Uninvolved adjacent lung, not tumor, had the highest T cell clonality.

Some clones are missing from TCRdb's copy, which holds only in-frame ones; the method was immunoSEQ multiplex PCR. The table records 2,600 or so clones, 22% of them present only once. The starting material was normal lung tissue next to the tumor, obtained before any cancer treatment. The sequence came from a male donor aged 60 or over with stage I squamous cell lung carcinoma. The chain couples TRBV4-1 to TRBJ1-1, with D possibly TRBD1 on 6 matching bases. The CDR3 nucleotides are TGCGCCAGCAGCCATGCAACAGGGATCGAAGCTTTCTTT. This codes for CASSHATGIEAFF.